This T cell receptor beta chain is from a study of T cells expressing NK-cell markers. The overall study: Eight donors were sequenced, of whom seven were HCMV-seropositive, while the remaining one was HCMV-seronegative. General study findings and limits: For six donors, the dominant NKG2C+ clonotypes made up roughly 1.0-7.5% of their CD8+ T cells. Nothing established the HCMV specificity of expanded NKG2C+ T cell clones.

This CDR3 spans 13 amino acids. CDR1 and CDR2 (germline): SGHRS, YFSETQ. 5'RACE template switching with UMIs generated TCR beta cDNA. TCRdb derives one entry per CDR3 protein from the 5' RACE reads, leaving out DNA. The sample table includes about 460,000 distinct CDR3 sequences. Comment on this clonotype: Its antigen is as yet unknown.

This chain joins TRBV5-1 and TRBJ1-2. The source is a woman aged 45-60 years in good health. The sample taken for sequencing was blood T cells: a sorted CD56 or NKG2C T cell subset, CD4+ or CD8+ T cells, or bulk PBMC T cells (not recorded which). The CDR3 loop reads CASSFGEEGGYTF.